Shown below are 22 T cell receptor beta chains from a single sample sequenced in a study of identical twins. From the 5' RACE reads, TCRdb called clonotypes with MiXCR, one entry per CDR3 protein. The table records roughly 710,000 distinct CDR3 sequences, approximately 6% of them present only once. The source material was naive T cells sorted from blood. These receptors were obtained from a man aged 18 to 35 in good health.

This rearrangement joins TRBV10-3 to TRBJ2-2; no definite D call. V gave up 2 bases and J gave up 6 bases, with 16 bases separating them. The CDR3 is 16 amino acids. Germline-derived CDR1 and CDR2 are ENHRY and SYGVKD. The CDR3 DNA reads as TGTGCCATCAGTGAGAGGGCGCGAATCAAGCCCGGGGAGCTGTTTTTT. Translated, it gives CAISERARIKPGELFF.

The J gene is TRBJ2-3, the V gene TRBV6-2 or TRBV6-3; D is unclear. Germline loops: CDR1 MNHEY, CDR2 SVGEGT. This CDR3 spans 14 amino acids. Trimming left V 6 bases short and J 6 bases short, with 16 bases between. The CDR3 nucleotides read TGTGCCAGCAGCTCGACTTCTTTCGGTGATACGCAGTATTTT. Translated, it gives CASSSTSFGDTQYF.

This clonotype showed up just a few times. The chain couples TRBV7-8 to TRBJ2-7; no definite D call. The CDR3 consists of 12 residues. Germline assignment: CDR1 SGHVS and CDR2 FQNEAQ. V was shortened by 4 bases and J by 6 bases, with 10 bases between the two germline ends. CDR3 loop: CASSSTLSEQYF. CDR3 sequence (DNA): TGTGCCAGCAGCTCCACCCTTAGCGAGCAGTACTTC.

In this sample, this clonotype turned up many times. The V call is TRBV12-3 or TRBV12-4, the J call TRBJ2-2; TRBD1 matches at 7 bases. The CDR3 totals 15 residues. The trim removed 5 bases at V and 3 bases at J, leaving 6 bases unmatched. CDR3 in amino acids: CASSPNRGDTGELFF. The DNA of the CDR3 is TGTGCCAGCAGTCCGAACAGGGGAGACACCGGGGAGCTGTTTTTT.

The genes are TRBV3-1 and TRBJ1-6; tentative D call: TRBD1 (5 bases). CDR1 LGHDT and CDR2 YNNKEL come from the germline V gene (reference sequence). This CDR3 has 12 amino acids. Trimming stripped 4 bases from V and 9 bases from J, with 7 bases between. CDR3 amino acids: CASSPQGSPLHF. In DNA form, the CDR3 reads TGTGCCAGCAGCCCTCAGGGTTCACCCCTCCACTTT.

This clonotype was recorded many times. The rearrangement links TRBV7-9 to TRBJ2-2; D is undetermined. This CDR3 region has 13 residues. CDR1 and CDR2 (germline): SEHNR, FQNEAQ (reference sequence). The V end lost 5 bases, the J end lost 6 bases, and 10 bases lay between the germline ends. In nucleotides, the CDR3 is TGTGCCAGCAGCCTGGATTTGGCCGGGGAGCTGTTTTTT. Encoded protein: CASSLDLAGELFF.

This clonotype was detected only a few times. The CDR3 nucleotides read TGTGCCAGCAGTTCCGGGAGCGGGAGTATTGAGACCCAGTACTTC. Amino acids: CASSSGSGSIETQYF. The rearrangement links TRBV12-3 or TRBV12-4 to TRBJ2-5, with 8 bases identical to TRBD2. The CDR3 is 15 amino acids. Trimming cost V 4 bases and J 5 bases; bases outside gene matches: 9.

The table lists this clonotype with a few counts. The chain combines TRBV27 with TRBJ2-1; tentative D call: TRBD1 (8 bases). Between the trimmed V and J ends, which lost 6 bases and 6 bases, there was a span of 15 bases. This CDR3 has 14 amino acids. Per the germline V gene, CDR1 is MNHEY and CDR2 is SMNVEV (reference sequence). The CDR3 coding sequence is TGTGCCAGCAGGGGGGGGACAGGAGGCAATGAGCAGTTCTTC. This translates into CASRGGTGGNEQFF.

This clonotype appeared many times. The CDR3 reads CASSFGYPDRSYEQYF. CDR3 coding DNA: TGTGCCAGCAGTTTCGGGTACCCGGACAGATCCTACGAGCAGTACTTC. The gene calls are TRBV6-5 and TRBJ2-7, with D perhaps matching TRBD1 (6 bases). Germline V gene sequence: CDR1 MNHEY, CDR2 SVGAGI. The length of the CDR3 is 16 residues. V shed 4 bases and J shed 1 base, with 17 bases lying between them.

The sample holds a few counts of this clonotype. The chain uses TRBV27 and TRBJ2-3; TRBD2 matches 8 bases. CDR1 and CDR2 from the germline V gene are MNHEY and SMNVEV (reference sequence). V gave up 2 bases and J gave up 4 bases; unmatched junction bases: 2. CDR3 size: 14 residues. The DNA for the CDR3 is TGTGCCAGCAGTTTACCGGGACTAGCAGATACGCAGTATTTT. Translated, it gives CASSLPGLADTQYF.

The rearrangement links TRBV24-1 to TRBJ2-1, with 7 bases identical to TRBD2. CDR3 length: 19 amino acids. V trimming: 0 bases; J trimming: 7 bases; junction bases outside the gene matches: 17. The germline V gene encodes CDR1 KGHDR and CDR2 SFDVKD. CDR3 residues: CATSDLGQDHRTSWNEQFF. CDR3 in DNA: TGTGCCACCAGTGATTTGGGTCAGGACCACCGGACTAGTTGGAATGAGCAGTTCTTC.

This clonotype was found many times. The V gene is TRBV7-9, the J gene TRBJ2-7, with a weak D call TRBD1 (5 bases). The CDR3 consists of 15 residues. Germline lookup yields CDR1 SEHNR and CDR2 FQNEAQ (reference sequence). The V end was cut by 1 base, the J end by 7 bases, with 17 bases between. The chain's CDR3 is CASSLGQGADREQYF. The CDR3 DNA reads as TGTGCCAGCAGCTTAGGGCAGGGTGCAGATCGGGAGCAGTACTTC.

At least ten counts were recorded for this clonotype. The J gene is TRBJ1-1, the V gene TRBV12-3 or TRBV12-4, with TRBD1 as a possible D gene (5 bases). This CDR3 contains 13 residues. Trimming cost V 9 bases and J 2 bases, with 13 bases left between them. The CDR3 is CASLGRPNTEAFF. As DNA, the CDR3 is TGTGCCAGTTTGGGACGGCCTAACACTGAAGCTTTCTTT.

J is TRBJ1-6 and V is TRBV27; possibly TRBD1 for D (6 bases). Germline V CDR1 and CDR2: MNHEY, SMNVEV (reference sequence). CDR3 length: 16 amino acids. With 6 bases removed from V and 6 bases from J, the gap between germline ends came to 18 bases. This CDR3 reads CASSWGPDLVNSPLHF. In DNA, the CDR3 is TGTGCCAGCAGCTGGGGGCCGGACCTTGTTAATTCACCCCTCCACTTT.

The chain couples TRBV7-2 to TRBJ1-1; no clear D. Looked up from germline, CDR1 is SGHTA and CDR2 is FQGNSA. The CDR3 is 14 amino acids. The ends were cut back, 5 bases at V and 0 bases at J, with 10 bases in the middle. The CDR3 DNA follows: TGTGCCAGCAGCCCCCGGGTGGTGAACACTGAAGCTTTCTTT. It codes for CASSPRVVNTEAFF.

In regard to this clonotype: A much larger clone sits a single nucleotide away, making a read error possible. The missing conserved phenylalanine or tryptophan at the end of this CDR3 makes a read error likely. The chain carries TRBV20-1 and TRBJ2-1, with a tentative D call TRBD2 (6 bases). The V gene lost 7 bases and the J gene lost 6 bases, with 10 bases spanning the gap. From germline, CDR1 is DFQATT and CDR2 SNEGSKA (reference sequence). The length of the CDR3 is 11 residues. The CDR3 coding sequence is TGCAGTGTGGAGGGCGCCAATGAGCAGTTCTTG. This encodes CSVEGANEQFL.

As for this clonotype: A read error is possible here, since a much larger clone lies one base away. The CDR3 does not close with the conserved phenylalanine or tryptophan, likely indicating a read error. The chain joins TRBV12-3 or TRBV12-4 to TRBJ2-1, with D possibly TRBD1 on 6 matching bases. There are 13 residues in the CDR3. Deletions cut 4 bases from V and 6 bases from J, with 10 bases between. The CDR3 here is CASSSGVGNEQFC. For the CDR3, the DNA is TGTGCCAGCAGTTCAGGGGTAGGCAATGAGCAGTTCTGC.

V gene TRBV5-5 combines with J gene TRBJ2-3, with D uncertain. The ends were cut back, 0 bases at V and 4 bases at J, with 12 bases in the middle. The CDR3 extends over 15 amino acids. Per the germline V gene, CDR1 is SGHKS and CDR2 is YYEKEE (reference sequence). The CDR3 loop reads CASSLEGGTADTQYF. CDR3 nucleotides: TGTGCCAGCAGCTTGGAAGGTGGAACGGCAGATACGCAGTATTTT.

Ten or more counts support this clonotype. This chain connects TRBV7-9 to TRBJ2-1; no firm D call. This CDR3 has 14 amino acids. Germline loops: CDR1 SEHNR, CDR2 FQNEAQ (reference sequence). The V gene lost 1 base and the J gene lost 7 bases, with 11 bases spanning the gap. CDR3 in amino acids: CASSLEVERNEQFF. CDR3 DNA sequence: TGTGCCAGCAGCTTAGAGGTAGAGAGGAATGAGCAGTTCTTC. The full variable domain, with the rest looked up from reference TRBV7-9 and TRBJ2-1, is DTGVSQNPRHKITKRGQNVTFRCDPISEHNRLYWYRQTLGQGPEFLTYFQNEAQLEKSRLLSDRFSAERPKGSFSTLEIQRTEQGDSAMYLCASSLEVERNEQFFGPGTRLTVL.

This clonotype appeared a few times. The genes are TRBV7-6 and TRBJ2-7; 16 nucleotides align to TRBD2. The germline V gene has CDR1 SGHVS and CDR2 FNYEAQ. The junction had 6 bases not matched to a gene; V was cut back by 3 bases and J by 7 bases. The CDR3 runs to 16 residues. Written as DNA, the CDR3 is TGTGCCAGCAGCTTGGGACTAGCGGGAGGGGTGGAAGAGCAGTACTTC. Its translation is CASSLGLAGGVEEQYF.

This clonotype came up many times. V is TRBV4-3 and J is TRBJ2-3; a weak D match, TRBD1 (6 bases). Germline CDR1 is LGHNA and CDR2 is YSLEER. V was pared by 0 bases and J by 3 bases, with 16 bases between. The CDR3 is 17 residues long. In DNA, the CDR3 is TGCGCCAGCAGCCAAGAACGGCAGGGGTGGCGAACAGATACGCAGTATTTT. It codes for CASSQERQGWRTDTQYF.

At least ten counts were recorded for this clonotype. This chain uses TRBV9 with TRBJ2-3; TRBD2 matches 11 bases. The length of the CDR3 is 15 residues. The V and J ends lost 4 bases and 4 bases, in that order; junction bases with no gene match: 5. From germline, CDR1 is SGDLS and CDR2 YYNGEE. The CDR3 protein is CASSISGRAPDTQYF. CDR3 nucleotides: TGTGCCAGCAGCATTAGCGGGAGGGCCCCAGATACGCAGTATTTT.